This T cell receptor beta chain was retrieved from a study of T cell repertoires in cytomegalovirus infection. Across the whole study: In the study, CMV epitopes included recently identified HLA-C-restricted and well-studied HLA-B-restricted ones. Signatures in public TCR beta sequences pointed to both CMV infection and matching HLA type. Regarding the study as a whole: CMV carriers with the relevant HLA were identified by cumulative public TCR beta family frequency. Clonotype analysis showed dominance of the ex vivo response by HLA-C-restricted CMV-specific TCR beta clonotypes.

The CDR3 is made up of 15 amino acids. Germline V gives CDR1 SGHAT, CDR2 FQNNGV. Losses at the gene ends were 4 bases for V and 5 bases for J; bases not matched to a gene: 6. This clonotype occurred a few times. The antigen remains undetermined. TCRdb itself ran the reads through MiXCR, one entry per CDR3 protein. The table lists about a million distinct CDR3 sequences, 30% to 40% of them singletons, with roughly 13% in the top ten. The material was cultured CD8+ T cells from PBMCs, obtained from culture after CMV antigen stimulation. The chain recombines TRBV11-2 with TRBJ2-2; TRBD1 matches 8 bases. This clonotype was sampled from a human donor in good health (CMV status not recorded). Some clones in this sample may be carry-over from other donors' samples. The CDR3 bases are TGTGCCAGCAGCTCGCAGGGGGCAGGGACCGGGGAGCTGTTTTTT. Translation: CASSSQGAGTGELFF.